This entry concerns a single T cell receptor (beta chain). Its antigen is undetermined. The record originates from a study of cytomegalovirus exposure and HLA in healthy donors. J lost 1 base, V lost 6 bases, and 5 bases had no gene match. CDR3 length equals 14 residues. Germline CDR1 PRHDT, CDR2 FYEKMQ (reference sequence). Study findings and constraints: Specificity for CMV antigens was confirmed in vitro for a few of the CMV-associated chains. One cluster of highly shared sequence variants probably arose as a sequencing artifact. Presence/absence analysis assumed near-uniform sequencing depth across donors.

Use of 60 Vbeta and 13 Jbeta primers characterized the PCR. Sequencing was performed with immunoSEQ multiplex PCR; in TCRdb, only in-frame clones are kept and a portion is missing. In the table there are about 150,000 clones, 65% to 85% of which are singletons. What was sequenced was PBMCs. This chain connects TRBV13 to TRBJ2-7; 8 nucleotides match TRBD2. This sequence was found in a male donor in good health and CMV-seronegative. The CDR3 spells CASRKAGGSYEQYF. The CDR3 DNA follows: TGTGCCAGCAGAAAGGCGGGAGGTTCCTACGAGCAGTACTTC.